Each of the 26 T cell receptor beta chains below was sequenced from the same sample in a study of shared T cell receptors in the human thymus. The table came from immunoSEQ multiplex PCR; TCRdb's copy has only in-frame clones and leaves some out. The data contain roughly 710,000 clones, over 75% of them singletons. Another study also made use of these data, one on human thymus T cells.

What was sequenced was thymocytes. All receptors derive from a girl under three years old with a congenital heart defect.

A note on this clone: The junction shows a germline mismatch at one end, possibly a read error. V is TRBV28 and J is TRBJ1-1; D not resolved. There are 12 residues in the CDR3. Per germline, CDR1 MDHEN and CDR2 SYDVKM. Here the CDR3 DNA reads TGTGCCAGCAGTTTATTTAACAGTGAAGCTTTCTTT. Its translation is CASSLFNSEAFF. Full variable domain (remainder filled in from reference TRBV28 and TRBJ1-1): DVKVTQSSRYLVKRTGEKVFLECVQDMDHENMFWYRQDPGLGLRLIYFSYDVKMKEKGDIPEGYSVSREKKERFSLILESASTNQTSMYLCASSLFNSEAFFGQGTRLTVV.

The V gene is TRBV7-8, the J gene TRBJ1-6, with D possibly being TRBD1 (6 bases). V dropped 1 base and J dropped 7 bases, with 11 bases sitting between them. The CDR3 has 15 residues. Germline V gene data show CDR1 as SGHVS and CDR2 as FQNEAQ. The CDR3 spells CASSLEARGNSPLHF. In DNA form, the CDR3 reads TGTGCCAGCAGCTTAGAGGCCAGGGGAAATTCACCCCTCCACTTT.

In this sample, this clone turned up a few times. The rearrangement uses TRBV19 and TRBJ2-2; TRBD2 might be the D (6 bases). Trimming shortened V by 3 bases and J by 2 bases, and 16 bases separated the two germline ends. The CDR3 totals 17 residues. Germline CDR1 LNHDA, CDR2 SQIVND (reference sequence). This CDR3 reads CASSIRGWGPNTGELFF. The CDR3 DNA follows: TGTGCCAGTAGTATTCGGGGGTGGGGACCAAACACCGGGGAGCTGTTTTTT.

The CDR3 spells CASSLVSRETGLGPQHF. The DNA of the CDR3 is TGTGCCAGCAGCTTAGTAAGCCGTGAAACAGGTTTAGGGCCCCAGCATTTT. This sequence joins TRBV7-2 and TRBJ1-5; a weak D match, TRBD1 (5 bases). The germline CDR1 and CDR2 sequences are SGHTA and FQGNSA. The CDR3 is 17 residues long. Between the trimmed V and J ends, which lost 1 base and 9 bases, there was a span of 22 bases.

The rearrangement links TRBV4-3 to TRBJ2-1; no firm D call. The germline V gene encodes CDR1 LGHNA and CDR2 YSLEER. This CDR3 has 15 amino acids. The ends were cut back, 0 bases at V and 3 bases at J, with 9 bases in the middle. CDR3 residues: CASSQDPTIYNEQFF. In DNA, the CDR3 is TGCGCCAGCAGCCAAGACCCTACGATCTACAATGAGCAGTTCTTC.

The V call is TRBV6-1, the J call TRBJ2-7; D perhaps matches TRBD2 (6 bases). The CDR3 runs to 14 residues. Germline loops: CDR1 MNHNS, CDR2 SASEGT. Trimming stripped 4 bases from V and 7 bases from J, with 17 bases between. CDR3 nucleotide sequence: TGTGCCAGCAGTGGACAGCGTAGTGGGGGGGAGCAGTACTTC. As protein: CASSGQRSGGEQYF.

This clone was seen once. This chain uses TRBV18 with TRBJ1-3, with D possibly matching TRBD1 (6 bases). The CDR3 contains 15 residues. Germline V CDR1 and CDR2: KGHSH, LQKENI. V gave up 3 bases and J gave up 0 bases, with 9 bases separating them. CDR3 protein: CASSPGGHSGNTIYF. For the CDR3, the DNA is TGTGCCAGCTCACCTGGGGGCCACTCTGGAAACACCATATATTTT.

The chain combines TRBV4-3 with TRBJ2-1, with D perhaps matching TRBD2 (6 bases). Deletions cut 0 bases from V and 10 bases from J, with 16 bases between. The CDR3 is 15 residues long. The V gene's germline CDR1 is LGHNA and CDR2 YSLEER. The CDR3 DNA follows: TGCGCCAGCAGCCAAGATCGGGCTAGCGCTAGGGAGCAGTTCTTC. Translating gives CASSQDRASAREQFF.

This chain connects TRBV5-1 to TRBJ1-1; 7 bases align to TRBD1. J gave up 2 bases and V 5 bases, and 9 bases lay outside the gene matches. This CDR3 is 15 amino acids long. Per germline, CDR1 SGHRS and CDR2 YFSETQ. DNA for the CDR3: TGCGCCAGCAGAGTCAGGGGGAATTCCAACACTGAAGCTTTCTTT. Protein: CASRVRGNSNTEAFF.

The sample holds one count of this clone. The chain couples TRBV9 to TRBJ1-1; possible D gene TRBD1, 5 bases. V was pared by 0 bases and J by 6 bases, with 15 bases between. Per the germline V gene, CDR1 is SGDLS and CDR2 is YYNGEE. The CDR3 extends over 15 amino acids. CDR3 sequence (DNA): TGTGCCAGCAGCGTAGACGGGGGTAAGTTCGCTGAAGCTTTCTTT. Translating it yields CASSVDGGKFAEAFF. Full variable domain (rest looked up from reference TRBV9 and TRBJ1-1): DSGVTQTPKHLITATGQRVTLRCSPRSGDLSVYWYQQSLDQGLQFLIQYYNGEERAKGNILERFSAQQFPDLHSELNLSSLELGDSALYFCASSVDGGKFAEAFFGQGTRLTVV.

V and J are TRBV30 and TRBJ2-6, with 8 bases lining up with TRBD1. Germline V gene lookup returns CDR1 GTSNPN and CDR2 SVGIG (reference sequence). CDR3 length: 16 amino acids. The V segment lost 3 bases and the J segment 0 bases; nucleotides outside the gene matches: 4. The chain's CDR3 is CAWRLQGVSGANVLTF. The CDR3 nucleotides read TGTGCCTGGAGGCTACAGGGGGTCTCTGGGGCCAACGTCCTGACTTTC.

The CDR3 spells CASSSLTSGGTLFTDTQYF. CDR3 bases: TGTGCCAGTAGTAGTCTGACTAGCGGGGGGACCCTTTTCACAGATACGCAGTATTTT. The chain recombines TRBV19 with TRBJ2-3, with 13 bases matching TRBD2. The CDR3 is 19 amino acids. V shed 4 bases, J shed 2 bases, and the junction held 12 bases outside the gene matches. CDR1 and CDR2 from the germline V gene are LNHDA and SQIVND (reference sequence).

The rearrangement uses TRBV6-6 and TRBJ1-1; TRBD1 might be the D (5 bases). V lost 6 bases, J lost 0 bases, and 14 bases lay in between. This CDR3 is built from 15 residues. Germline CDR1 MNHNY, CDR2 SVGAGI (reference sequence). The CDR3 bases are TGTGCCAGCAGGCCCCTGGGGGGAATGAACACTGAAGCTTTCTTT. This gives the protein CASRPLGGMNTEAFF.

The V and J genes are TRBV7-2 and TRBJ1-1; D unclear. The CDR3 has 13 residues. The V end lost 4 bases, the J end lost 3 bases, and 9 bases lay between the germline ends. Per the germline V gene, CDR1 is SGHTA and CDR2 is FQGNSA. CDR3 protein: CASSSEMYTEAFF. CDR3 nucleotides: TGTGCCAGCAGCTCGGAGATGTACACTGAAGCTTTCTTT. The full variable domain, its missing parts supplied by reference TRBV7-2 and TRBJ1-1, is GAGVSQSPSNKVTEKGKDVELRCDPISGHTALYWYRQSLGQGLEFLIYFQGNSAPDKSGLPSDRFSAERTGGSVSTLTIQRTQQEDSAVYLCASSSEMYTEAFFGQGTRLTVV.

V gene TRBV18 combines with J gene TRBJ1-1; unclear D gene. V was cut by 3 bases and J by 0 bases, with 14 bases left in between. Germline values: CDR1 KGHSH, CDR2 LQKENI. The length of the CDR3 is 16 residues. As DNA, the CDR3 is TGTGCCAGCTCACCGGGCGCGAGAAAATTGAACACTGAAGCTTTCTTT. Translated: CASSPGARKLNTEAFF.

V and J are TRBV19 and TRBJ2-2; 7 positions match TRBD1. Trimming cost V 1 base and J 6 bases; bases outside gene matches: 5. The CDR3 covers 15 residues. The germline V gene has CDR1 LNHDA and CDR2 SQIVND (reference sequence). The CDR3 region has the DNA TGTGCCAGTAGTATAGCCTCTCAGGGGGCCGGGGAGCTGTTTTTT. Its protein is CASSIASQGAGELFF.

The CDR3 protein is CASSCLVRGNEKLFF. CDR3 DNA: TGTGCCAGCAGCTGCCTGGTTAGGGGTAATGAAAAACTGTTTTTT. V is TRBV7-9 and J is TRBJ1-4; TRBD1 might be the D (5 bases). Germline values: CDR1 SEHNR, CDR2 FQNEAQ (reference sequence). This CDR3 is 15 amino acids long. Trimming removed 4 bases from V and 4 bases from J, with 13 bases in between.

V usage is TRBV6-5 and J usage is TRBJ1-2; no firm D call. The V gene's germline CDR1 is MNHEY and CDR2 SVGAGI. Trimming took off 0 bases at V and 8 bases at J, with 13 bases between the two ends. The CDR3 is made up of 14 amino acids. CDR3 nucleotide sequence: TGTGCCAGCAGTTACTCGGGAGAGGTTATGGGCTACACCTTC. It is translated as CASSYSGEVMGYTF.

CDR3 DNA: TGCGCCAGCAGCTTGGGCGAGCGGGGGCCAAATGAGCAGTTCTTC. Translated, it gives CASSLGERGPNEQFF. The V gene is TRBV5-1, the J gene TRBJ2-1, with 8 bases aligning to TRBD2. The CDR3 is made up of 15 amino acids. The V and J ends lost 0 bases and 7 bases, in that order; junction bases with no gene match: 6. From germline, CDR1 is SGHRS and CDR2 YFSETQ. The full variable domain, rest sourced from reference TRBV5-1 and TRBJ2-1, is KAGVTQTPRYLIKTRGQQVTLSCSPISGHRSVSWYQQTPGQGLQFLFEYFSETQRNKGNFPGRFSGRQFSNSRSEMNVSTLELGDSALYLCASSLGERGPNEQFFGPGTRLTVL.

CDR3 nucleotide sequence: TGTGCCAGCAGCTCCTTGACAGGGGGCACGGCGCAAGATGGCTACACCTTC. It translates to CASSSLTGGTAQDGYTF. The chain has TRBV11-2 and TRBJ1-2; 10 bases agree with TRBD1. With 4 bases clipped from V and 6 bases from J, the junction kept 14 bases outside the gene matches. The CDR3 sequence is 17 residues long. Germline loops: CDR1 SGHAT, CDR2 FQNNGV.

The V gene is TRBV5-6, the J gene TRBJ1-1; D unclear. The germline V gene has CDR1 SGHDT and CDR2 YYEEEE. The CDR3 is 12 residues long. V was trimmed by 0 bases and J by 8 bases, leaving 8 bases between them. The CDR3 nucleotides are TGTGCCAGCAGCTTGGAGGGAGTGGAAGCTTTCTTT. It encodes CASSLEGVEAFF.

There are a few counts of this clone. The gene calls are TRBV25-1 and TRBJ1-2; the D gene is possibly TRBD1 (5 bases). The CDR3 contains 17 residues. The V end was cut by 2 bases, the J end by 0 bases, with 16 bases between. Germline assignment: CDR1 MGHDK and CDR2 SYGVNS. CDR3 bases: TGTGCCAGCAGTGAAGATGGAGGGGCAGAACCTAACTATGGCTACACCTTC. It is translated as CASSEDGGAEPNYGYTF.

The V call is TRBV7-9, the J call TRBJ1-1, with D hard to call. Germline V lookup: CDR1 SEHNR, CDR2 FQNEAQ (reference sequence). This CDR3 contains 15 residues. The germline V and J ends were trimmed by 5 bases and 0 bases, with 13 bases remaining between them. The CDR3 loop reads CASSPQSDMNTEAFF. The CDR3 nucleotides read TGTGCCAGCAGCCCACAGTCAGACATGAACACTGAAGCTTTCTTT.

The CDR3 nucleotides read TGCGCCAGCAGCCAAGACGGGGACAGGGGCTACGAGCAGTACTTC. It yields the protein CASSQDGDRGYEQYF. This chain links TRBV4-3 with TRBJ2-7; TRBD1 matches 10 bases. V shed 0 bases and J 3 bases; nucleotides not matched to a gene: 2. Germline lookup yields CDR1 LGHNA and CDR2 YSLEER. The CDR3 has 15 amino acids.

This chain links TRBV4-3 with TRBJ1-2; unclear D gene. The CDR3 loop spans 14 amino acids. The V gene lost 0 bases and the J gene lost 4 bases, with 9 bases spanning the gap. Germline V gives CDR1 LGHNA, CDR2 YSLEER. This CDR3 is CASSQEERPYGYTF. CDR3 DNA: TGCGCCAGCAGCCAAGAGGAGAGGCCCTATGGCTACACCTTC.

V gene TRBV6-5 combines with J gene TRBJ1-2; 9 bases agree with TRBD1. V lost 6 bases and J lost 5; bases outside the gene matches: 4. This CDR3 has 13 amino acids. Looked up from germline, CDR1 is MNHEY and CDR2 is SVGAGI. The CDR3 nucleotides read TGTGCCAGCAGCGCGGACAGGGGTTATGGCTACACCTTC. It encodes CASSADRGYGYTF.